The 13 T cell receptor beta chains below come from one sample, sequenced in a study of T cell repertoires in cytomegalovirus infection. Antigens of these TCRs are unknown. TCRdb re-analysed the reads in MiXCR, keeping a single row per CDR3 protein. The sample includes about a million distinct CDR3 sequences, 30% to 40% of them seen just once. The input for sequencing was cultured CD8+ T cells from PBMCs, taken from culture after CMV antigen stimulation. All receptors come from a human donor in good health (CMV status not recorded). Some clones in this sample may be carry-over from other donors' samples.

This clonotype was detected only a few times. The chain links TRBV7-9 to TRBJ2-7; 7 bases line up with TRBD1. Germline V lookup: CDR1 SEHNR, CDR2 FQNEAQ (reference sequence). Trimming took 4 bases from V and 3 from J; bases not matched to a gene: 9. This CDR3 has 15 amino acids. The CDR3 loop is CASSSYGQVGYEQYF. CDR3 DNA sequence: TGTGCCAGCAGCTCTTATGGACAGGTCGGCTACGAGCAGTACTTC.

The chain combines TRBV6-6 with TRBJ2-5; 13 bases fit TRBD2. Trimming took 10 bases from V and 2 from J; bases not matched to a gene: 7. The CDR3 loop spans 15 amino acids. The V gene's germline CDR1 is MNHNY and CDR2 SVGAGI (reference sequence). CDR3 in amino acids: CAIAGTSGVQETQYF. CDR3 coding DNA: TGTGCCATCGCCGGGACTAGCGGGGTACAAGAGACCCAGTACTTC.

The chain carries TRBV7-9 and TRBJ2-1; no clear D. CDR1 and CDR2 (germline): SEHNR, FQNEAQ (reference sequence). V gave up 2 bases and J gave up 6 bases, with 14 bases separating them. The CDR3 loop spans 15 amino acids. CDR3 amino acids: CASSLIGSAPNEQFF. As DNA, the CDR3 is TGTGCCAGCAGCTTAATCGGGTCCGCGCCCAATGAGCAGTTCTTC.

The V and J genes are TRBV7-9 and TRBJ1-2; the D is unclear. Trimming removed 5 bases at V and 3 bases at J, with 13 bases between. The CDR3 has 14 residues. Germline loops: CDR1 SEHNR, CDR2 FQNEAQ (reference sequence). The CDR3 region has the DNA TGTGCCAGCAGCCCACGGGAGCTCTACTATGGCTACACCTTC. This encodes CASSPRELYYGYTF.

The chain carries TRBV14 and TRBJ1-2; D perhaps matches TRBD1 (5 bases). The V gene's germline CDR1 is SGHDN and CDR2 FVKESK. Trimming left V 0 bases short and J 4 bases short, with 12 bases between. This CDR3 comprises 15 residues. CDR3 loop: CASSQDLAGLYGYTF. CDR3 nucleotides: TGTGCCAGCAGCCAAGATTTGGCAGGGCTCTATGGCTACACCTTC. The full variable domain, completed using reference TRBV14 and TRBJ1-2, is EAGVTQFPSHSVIEKGQTVTLRCDPISGHDNLYWYRRVMGKEIKFLLHFVKESKQDESGMPNNRFLAERTGGTYSTLKVQPAELEDSGVYFCASSQDLAGLYGYTFGSGTRLTVV.

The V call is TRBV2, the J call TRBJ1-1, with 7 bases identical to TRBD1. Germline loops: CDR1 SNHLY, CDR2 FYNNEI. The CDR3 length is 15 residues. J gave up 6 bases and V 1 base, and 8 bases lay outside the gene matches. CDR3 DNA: TGTGCCAGCAGTGAAGAGGCAGGGGGTACCCCTGAAGCTTTCTTT. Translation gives CASSEEAGGTPEAFF.

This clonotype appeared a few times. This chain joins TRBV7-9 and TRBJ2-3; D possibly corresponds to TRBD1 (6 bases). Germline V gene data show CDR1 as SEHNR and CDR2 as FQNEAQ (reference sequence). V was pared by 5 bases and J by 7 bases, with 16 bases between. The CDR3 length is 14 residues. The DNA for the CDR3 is TGTGCCAGCAGCGGAGCCGGGACACGGTATACGCAGTATTTT. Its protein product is CASSGAGTRYTQYF. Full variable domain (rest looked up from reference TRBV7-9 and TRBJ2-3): DTGVSQNPRHKITKRGQNVTFRCDPISEHNRLYWYRQTLGQGPEFLTYFQNEAQLEKSRLLSDRFSAERPKGSFSTLEIQRTEQGDSAMYLCASSGAGTRYTQYFGPGTRLTVL.

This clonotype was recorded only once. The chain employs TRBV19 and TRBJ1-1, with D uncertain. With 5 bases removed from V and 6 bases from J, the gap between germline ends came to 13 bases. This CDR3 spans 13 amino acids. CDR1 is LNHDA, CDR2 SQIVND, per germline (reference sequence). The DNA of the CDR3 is TGTGCCAGTAGTCCCATTCTAAGCGCTGAAGCTTTCTTT. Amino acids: CASSPILSAEAFF.

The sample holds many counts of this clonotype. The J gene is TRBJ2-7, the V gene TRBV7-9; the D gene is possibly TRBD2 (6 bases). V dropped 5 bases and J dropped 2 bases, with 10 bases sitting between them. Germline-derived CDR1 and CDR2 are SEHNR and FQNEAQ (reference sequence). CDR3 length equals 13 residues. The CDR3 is CASSPPGAYEQYV. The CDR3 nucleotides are TGTGCCAGCAGCCCTCCGGGGGCCTACGAGCAGTACGTC.

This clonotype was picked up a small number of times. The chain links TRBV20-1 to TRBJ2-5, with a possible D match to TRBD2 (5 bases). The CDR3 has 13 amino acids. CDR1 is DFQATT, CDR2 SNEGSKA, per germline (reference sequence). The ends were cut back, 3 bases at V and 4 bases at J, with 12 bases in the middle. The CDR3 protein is CSARGEGRETQYF. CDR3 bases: TGCAGTGCTAGGGGTGAGGGAAGAGAGACCCAGTACTTC.

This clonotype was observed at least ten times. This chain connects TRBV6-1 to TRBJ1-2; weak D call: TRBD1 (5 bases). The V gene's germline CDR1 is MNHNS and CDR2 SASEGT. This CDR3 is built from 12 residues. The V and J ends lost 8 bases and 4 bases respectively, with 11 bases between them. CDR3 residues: CASVGGFYGYTF. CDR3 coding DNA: TGTGCCAGCGTTGGGGGGTTCTATGGCTACACCTTC.

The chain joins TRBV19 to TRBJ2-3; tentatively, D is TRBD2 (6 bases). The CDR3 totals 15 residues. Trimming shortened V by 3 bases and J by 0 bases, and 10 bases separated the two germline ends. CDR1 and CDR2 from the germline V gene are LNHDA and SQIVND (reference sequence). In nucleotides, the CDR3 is TGTGCCAGTAGTATGCGGGATCTTAGCACAGATACGCAGTATTTT. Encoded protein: CASSMRDLSTDTQYF.

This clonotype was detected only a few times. CDR3 in amino acids: CASSYSPRGTLHEKLFF. CDR3 DNA sequence: TGTGCCAGCAGTTACTCGCCACGCGGGACTCTTCATGAAAAACTGTTTTTT. This chain uses TRBV6-5 with TRBJ1-4, with TRBD1 as a possible D gene (5 bases). Trimming removed 0 bases at V and 6 bases at J, with 17 bases between. Germline assignment: CDR1 MNHEY and CDR2 SVGAGI. This CDR3 spans 17 amino acids.